A selection of T cell receptor beta chains follows, all from one sample in a study of CD8 T cells in ankylosing spondylitis. TCRdb re-called the 5' RACE reads with MiXCR, one entry per CDR3 protein. The sample comprises some 200,000 distinct CDR3 sequences, 6% to 8.5% of which are singletons, and approximately 15% rests with the top ten. The sequencing input was blood, either unsorted or a sorted T cell fraction (not recorded which). Receptors originate from a male donor with ankylosing spondylitis. The CDR3 runs from the conserved cysteine through the conserved F or W. D genes are given only for firm matches. Size values are once, few and many counts, or a class for expanded clones, and some rows have none.

14	TRBV9	many	TRBD1	TRBJ2-7	TGTGCCAGCAGCCCCGGACAGGGGATCTACGAGCAGTACTTC	CASSPGQGIYEQYF
14	TRBV6-1	many	.	TRBJ1-5	TGTGCCAGCAGTGCGGGGGGTCGCAATCAGCCCCAGCATTTT	CASSAGGRNQPQHF
14	TRBV20-1	many	TRBD1	TRBJ2-5	TGCAGTGCCTTCAGCCGGGACAGGAGGGAGACCCAGTACTTC	CSAFSRDRRETQYF
14	TRBV4-1	.	.	TRBJ2-2	TGCGCCAGCAGCCAAGGTTTTTACACCGGGGAGCTGTTTTTT	CASSQGFYTGELFF
17	TRBV28	many	TRBD1	TRBJ2-6	TGTGCCAGCACCCAGACAGGGGGCTTCTCTGGGGCCAACGTCCTGACTTTC	CASTQTGGFSGANVLTF
16	TRBV11-2	.	TRBD2	TRBJ2-1	TGTGCCAGCAGCTTTAGTCTTGGGACTAGAACCAATGAGCAGTTCTTC	CASSFSLGTRTNEQFF
13	TRBV10-3	many	TRBD1	TRBJ2-1	TGTGCCATCAGTGAGGGCCAGGGGGATGAGCAGTTCTTC	CAISEGQGDEQFF
14	TRBV12-3/TRBV12-4	many	.	TRBJ1-5	TGTGCCAGCAGTTTTGGGCAGGGGAATCAGCCCCAGCATTTT	CASSFGQGNQPQHF
11	TRBV29-1	many	.	TRBJ2-7	TGCAGCGTCCGCAGGGGTACCGAGCAGTACTTC	CSVRRGTEQYF
15	TRBV7-2	.	.	TRBJ2-3	TGTACCAGCAGCTTAGCGGGAGGTGGGACAGATACGCAGTATTTT	CTSSLAGGGTDTQYF
12	TRBV2	.	TRBD1	TRBJ2-1	TGTGCCAGCAGTGGACAGGGGGGCCTTAGGATCTTC	CASSGQGGLRIF
16	TRBV15	many	.	TRBJ2-3	TGTGCCACCAGCAGGGAGCTAGCGCTTGGCACAGATACGCAGTATTTT	CATSRELALGTDTQYF
15	TRBV4-3	few	.	TRBJ1-1	TGCGCCAGCAGCCAAGACCGGGACCGGAGGACTGAAGCTTTCTTT	CASSQDRDRRTEAFF
15	TRBV5-1	many	TRBD1	TRBJ2-7	TGCGCCAGCAGCGTTGAGTTCGGACAGGGCCACGAGCAGTACTTC	CASSVEFGQGHEQYF
13	TRBV12-5	many	.	TRBJ2-4	TGTGCTAGTGGTTCGGGGCTCGGCAACATTCAGTACTTC	CASGSGLGNIQYF
12	TRBV29-1	many	.	TRBJ2-7	TGCAGCGTTGTAAGGGACCCAAGGGAGCAGTACTTC	CSVVRDPREQYF
15	TRBV7-9	many	TRBD1	TRBJ1-2	TGTGCCAGCAGCTTTAGCGAGGGGGCGATCTATGGCTACACCTTC	CASSFSEGAIYGYTF
15	TRBV27	many	.	TRBJ2-1	TGTGCCAGCAGTTCCTTGGGCAGTTGGGGGAATGAGCAGTTCTTC	CASSSLGSWGNEQFF
15	TRBV9	many	TRBD1	TRBJ1-2	TGTGCCAGCAGCCCCGGGGACAGAGCTAACTATGGCTACACCTTC	CASSPGDRANYGYTF
12	TRBV5-8	few	.	TRBJ1-2	TGTGCCATCTACCCTACGGGGGATGGCTACACCTTC	CAIYPTGDGYTF
16	TRBV10-3	.	.	TRBJ2-3	TGTGCCATCAGTGAAGGGCCGGGACGACTCACAGATACGCAGTATTTT	CAISEGPGRLTDTQYF
16	TRBV6-2/TRBV6-3	many	.	TRBJ2-1	TGTGCCAGCAGTTCCCTAAGGGGTAGCGGATTCAATGAGCAGTTCTTC	CASSSLRGSGFNEQFF
12	TRBV2	many	.	TRBJ1-2	TGTGCCAGCAGTGAACCTCCGCAGGCCTACACCTTC	CASSEPPQAYTF
13	TRBV29-1	many	TRBD1	TRBJ2-2	TGCAGCGTTGACGGACAGGGATCCGGGGAGCTGTTTTTT	CSVDGQGSGELFF
16	TRBV7-9	many	TRBD2	TRBJ2-7	TGTGCCAGCAGCCGACCCACTAGCGGTGGGTCCTACGAGCAGTACTTC	CASSRPTSGGSYEQYF
15	TRBV13	.	.	TRBJ2-3	TGTGCCAGCAGCTTAGGTGGAGGGGGCGCAGATACGCAGTATTTT	CASSLGGGGADTQYF
16	TRBV27	.	.	TRBJ2-3	TGTGCCAGCAGAGGGTCCCTTGCTACTAGCACAGATACGCAGTATTTT	CASRGSLATSTDTQYF
13	TRBV29-1	many	TRBD2	TRBJ2-1	TGCAGCGTACTAGCGGGAGGTAGAGATGAGCAGTTCTTC	CSVLAGGRDEQFF
17	TRBV6-5	many	.	TRBJ2-2	TGTGCCAGCAGTTACTCGGATCGGGGGCCCCTTTCCGGGGAGCTGTTTTTT	CASSYSDRGPLSGELFF
15	TRBV5-5	few	.	TRBJ2-7	TGTGCCAGCAGCTTGGGAAGTGGCCTGGGACGGGAGCAGTACTTC	CASSLGSGLGREQYF
15	TRBV11-2	many	.	TRBJ2-2	TGTGCCAGCAGCTACGGGACCACCGTCGGGGGGGAGCTGTTTTTT	CASSYGTTVGGELFF
14	TRBV7-6	.	.	TRBJ2-1	TGTGCCAGCAGCCAAAGGGACCGTCGCAATGAGCAGTTCTTC	CASSQRDRRNEQFF
12	TRBV18	.	.	TRBJ2-7	TGTGCCAGCTCATTTAGGGGACTGGAGCAGTACTTC	CASSFRGLEQYF
15	TRBV5-5	.	.	TRBJ2-4	TGTGCCAGCAGGCAATGGGGCCTTACCAAAAACATTCAGTACTTC	CASRQWGLTKNIQYF
12	TRBV27	few	.	TRBJ1-2	TGTGCCAGCAGTTCCCCCGTTGGGGGCTACACCTTC	CASSSPVGGYTF
12	TRBV7-9	many	.	TRBJ2-1	TGTGCCAGCAGCTACGAAGTCGTTGAGCAGTTCTTC	CASSYEVVEQFF
15	TRBV7-9	many	.	TRBJ1-6	TGTGCCAGCAGCTTAGATCTCTCAGGGAATTCACCCCTCCACTTT	CASSLDLSGNSPLHF
14	TRBV7-8	many	.	TRBJ2-2	TGTGCCAGCAGCTTAGTAAACCTGGGCGGGGAGCTGTTTTTT	CASSLVNLGGELFF
12	TRBV12-3/TRBV12-4	many	.	TRBJ2-5	TGTGCCAGCAGTTTTTGGCGTGAGACCCAGTACTTC	CASSFWRETQYF
14	TRBV30	few	.	TRBJ2-1	TGTGCCTGGAGTGTAAAGAGCTCCTACAATGAGCAGTTCTTC	CAWSVKSSYNEQFF
17	TRBV5-5	few	TRBD1	TRBJ1-5	TGTGCCAGCAGCTTGGACAGGGGCCTTAATAGCAATCAGCCCCAGCATTTT	CASSLDRGLNSNQPQHF
18	TRBV7-7	many	TRBD2	TRBJ2-3	TGTGCTAGCAGCTACTCGGGACTAGCGGGGGGGCCCGCAGATACGCAGTATTTT	CASSYSGLAGGPADTQYF
13	TRBV30	few	.	TRBJ1-1	TGTGCCTGGGGCCAGGATTTGAGGGCTGAAGCTTTCTTT	CAWGQDLRAEAFF